A selection of T cell receptor beta chains follows, all from one sample in a study of beta chain features in type 1 diabetes. Only in-frame clones appear in the TCRdb table, and some are missing; sequencing was by immunoSEQ multiplex PCR. The sample has 400,000 or so clones, around 13% seen once. Material: naive CD4+ T cells from blood. All receptors derive from a woman aged 18-29 years with type 1 diabetes. Both conserved end residues are part of each CDR3. D genes are given only for firm matches. Clone sizes are given selectively: once, few, many, or a class where the clone is expanded.

V	D	J	size	DNA	CDR3
TRBV7-2	TRBD1	TRBJ2-7	few	TGTGCCAGCAGTTTCCGGGACAGGGCCTACGAGCAGTACTTC	CASSFRDRAYEQYF
TRBV5-6	.	TRBJ2-5	few	TGTGCCAGCAGCTCACTCCGGGGTAGCCAAGAGACCCAGTACTTC	CASSSLRGSQETQYF
TRBV5-6	TRBD1	TRBJ1-6	few	TGTGCCAGCAGCTTCCGGGACAGGTTGGAGTCACCCCTCCACTTT	CASSFRDRLESPLHF
TRBV5-4	TRBD2	TRBJ2-2	few	TGTGCCAGCAGCCCCGGGACTAGCGGGACCACCGGGGAGCTGTTTTTT	CASSPGTSGTTGELFF
TRBV29-1	.	TRBJ2-3	few	TGCAGCGTTGGGGACTGGCGGTACACAGATACGCAGTATTTT	CSVGDWRYTDTQYF
TRBV27	.	TRBJ1-5	.	TGTGCCAGCAGTTGGTCCGGGAATCAGCCCCAGCATTTT	CASSWSGNQPQHF
TRBV28	.	TRBJ1-2	.	TGTGCCAGCTCTGGTCGAGGCGTTTATGGCTACACCTTC	CASSGRGVYGYTF
TRBV13	TRBD1	TRBJ1-1	.	TGTGCCAGCAGCCCAGGGGGTGGGATGAACACTGAAGCTTTCTTT	CASSPGGGMNTEAFF
TRBV6-6	.	TRBJ2-5	.	TGTGCCAGCAGTTACCGTCTAGAAGAGACCCAGTACTTC	CASSYRLEETQYF
TRBV5-4	TRBD1	TRBJ2-7	.	TGTGCCAGCAGCCGGACAGGGTCGGAGGAGCAGTACTTC	CASSRTGSEEQYF
TRBV7-2	TRBD2	TRBJ2-7	few	TGTGCCAGCAGCCCCCTGGGTGGTCCTAGCGGGGAGCAGTACTTC	CASSPLGGPSGEQYF
TRBV7-2	TRBD1	TRBJ2-3	once	TGTGCCAGCAGCTCGGACAGGGCCCCCGATACGCAGTATTTT	CASSSDRAPDTQYF
TRBV4-1	.	TRBJ1-5	.	TGCGCCAGCAGCCTACGGCAAGCGACTGCACCAAATCAGCCCCAGCATTTT	CASSLRQATAPNQPQHF
TRBV5-1	.	TRBJ2-1	.	TGCGCCAGCAGCTTGCGTTTCACAGGGGGGGACCACAATGAGCAGTTCTTC	CASSLRFTGGDHNEQFF
TRBV7-9	.	TRBJ2-7	.	TGTGCCAGCAGCCTCGCGGGACTGGTGGCCTACGAGCAGTACTTC	CASSLAGLVAYEQYF
TRBV6-5	TRBD2	TRBJ2-2	.	TGTGCCAGCAGTAATAGCGGGAGGGCCACCGGGGAGCTGTTTTTT	CASSNSGRATGELFF
TRBV20-1	.	TRBJ1-4	.	TGCAGCCACAGGGTTGGGGAAAAACTGTTTTTT	CSHRVGEKLFF
TRBV29-1	.	TRBJ1-3	.	TGCAGCGGGGGACCGGGAGCAGGGGGAAACACCATATATTTT	CSGGPGAGGNTIYF
TRBV7-9	.	TRBJ2-7	few	TGTGCCAGCAGCCTCGAGGACGAGCAGTACTTC	CASSLEDEQYF
TRBV10-3	.	TRBJ1-2	few	TGTGCCATCAGTGACCCCCCGGGGTCCGGCTATGGCTACACCTTC	CAISDPPGSGYGYTF
TRBV28	TRBD2	TRBJ2-7	.	TGTGCCACCCGGACTAGCCCGACCTACGAGCAGTACTTC	CATRTSPTYEQYF
TRBV27	TRBD1	TRBJ2-6	.	TGTGCCAGCAGTTTATCAAACAGGGGGCTTGGGGCCAACGTCCTGACTTTC	CASSLSNRGLGANVLTF
TRBV28	TRBD1	TRBJ2-7	few	TGTGCCAGCCGGACTCCAGGGGGCCCCTACGAGCAGTACTTC	CASRTPGGPYEQYF
TRBV5-1	.	TRBJ2-6	.	TGCGCCAGCAGCGACATTCCTGGGGCCAACGTCCTGACTTTC	CASSDIPGANVLTF
TRBV5-1	TRBD2	TRBJ2-7	few	TGCGCCAGCAGCTCGGGGGGATCTACCTACGAGCAGTACTTC	CASSSGGSTYEQYF
TRBV29-1	.	TRBJ1-1	.	TGCAGCGTAGACCTACAGGGCCTGGGGAACACTGAAGCTTTCTTT	CSVDLQGLGNTEAFF
TRBV23-1	.	TRBJ2-7	few	TGCGCCAGCAGTCAATCGGAGGCTTACGAGCAGTACTTC	CASSQSEAYEQYF